This TCR beta chain was sequenced during a study of blood T cell repertoires in COVID-19. The overall study: The samples span acute and convalescent COVID-19 from the United States, Italy and Spain. Sources were T cells, B-cell-depleted T cells, or PBMCs; the material itself was cDNA or gDNA.

Clinical histories supplied by participants themselves formed the basis of cohort assignment. Original data processing: By means of reference gene primer amplification, nucleated cell counts were estimated. TCRdb's copy holds only in-frame clones and misses some; the assay was immunoSEQ multiplex PCR. Clonal size and the V and J genes are those of that table, whereas D and trimming came from the DNA. The top ten clones hold less than 0.9% of a sample with roughly 240,000 clones, 85% to 90% of them seen once. Germline V gene data show CDR1 as MNHNY and CDR2 as SVGAGI (reference sequence). This CDR3 spans 13 amino acids. V lost 7 bases and J lost 5, with 14 bases in between.

Sequencing used PBMCs or T cells enriched from blood (not recorded which). This clonotype originated in a man aged 50 or older who had been exposed to COVID-19. This chain joins TRBV6-6 and TRBJ1-2, with D unclear. The CDR3 loop reads CASTPPVVYGYTF. The CDR3 region has the DNA TGTGCCAGCACTCCCCCGGTGGTGTATGGCTACACCTTC.